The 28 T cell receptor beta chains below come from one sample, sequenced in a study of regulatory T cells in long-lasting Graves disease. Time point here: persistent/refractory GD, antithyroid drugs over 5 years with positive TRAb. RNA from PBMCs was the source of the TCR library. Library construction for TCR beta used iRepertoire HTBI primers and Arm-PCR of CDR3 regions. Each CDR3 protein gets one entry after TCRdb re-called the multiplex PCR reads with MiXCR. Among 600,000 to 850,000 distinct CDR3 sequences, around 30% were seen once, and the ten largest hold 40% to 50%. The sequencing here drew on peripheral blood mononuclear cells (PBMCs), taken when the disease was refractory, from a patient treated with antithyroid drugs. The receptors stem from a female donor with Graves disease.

This chain's CDR3 is CASNPSGPWGEAFF. The CDR3 region has the DNA TGTGCCAGTAATCCCTCTGGCCCGTGGGGTGAAGCTTTCTTT. This rearrangement joins TRBV19 to TRBJ1-1; D is undetermined. This CDR3 is 14 amino acids long. CDR1 is LNHDA, CDR2 SQIVND, per germline (reference sequence). Between the trimmed V and J ends, which lost 7 bases and 7 bases, there was a span of 19 bases.

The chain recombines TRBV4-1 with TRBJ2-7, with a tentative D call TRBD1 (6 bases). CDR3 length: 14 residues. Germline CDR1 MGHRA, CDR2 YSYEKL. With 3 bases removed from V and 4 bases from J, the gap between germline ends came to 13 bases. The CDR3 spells CASSHPDSPYEQYF. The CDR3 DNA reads TGCGCCAGCAGCCACCCGGACAGCCCATACGAGCAGTACTTC.

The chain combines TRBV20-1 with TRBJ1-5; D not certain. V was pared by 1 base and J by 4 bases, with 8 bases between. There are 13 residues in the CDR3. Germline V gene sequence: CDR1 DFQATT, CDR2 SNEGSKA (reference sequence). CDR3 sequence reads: CSARVSDNQPQHF. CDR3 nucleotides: TGCAGTGCTAGAGTCTCAGATAATCAGCCCCAGCATTTT.

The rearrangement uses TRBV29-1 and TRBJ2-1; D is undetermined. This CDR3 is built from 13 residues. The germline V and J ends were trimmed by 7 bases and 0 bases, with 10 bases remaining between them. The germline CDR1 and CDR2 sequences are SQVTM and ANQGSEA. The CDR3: CSGAQSSYNEQFF. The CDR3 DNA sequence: TGCAGCGGGGCCCAGAGCTCCTACAATGAGCAGTTCTTC.

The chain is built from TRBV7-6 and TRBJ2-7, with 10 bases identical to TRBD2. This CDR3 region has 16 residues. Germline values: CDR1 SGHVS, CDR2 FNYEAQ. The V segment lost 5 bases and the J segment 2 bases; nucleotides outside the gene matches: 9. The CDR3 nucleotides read TGTGCCAGCAGCCTCGTGACTAGCGGGTCCACCTACGAGCAGTACTTC. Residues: CASSLVTSGSTYEQYF.

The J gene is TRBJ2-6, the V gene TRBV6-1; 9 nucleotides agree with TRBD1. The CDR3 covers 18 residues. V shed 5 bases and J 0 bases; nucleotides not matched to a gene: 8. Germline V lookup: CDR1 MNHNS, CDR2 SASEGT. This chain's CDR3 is CASSPLGQGLSGANVLTF. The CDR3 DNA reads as TGTGCCAGCAGTCCCCTGGGACAGGGCCTCTCTGGGGCCAACGTCCTGACTTTC.

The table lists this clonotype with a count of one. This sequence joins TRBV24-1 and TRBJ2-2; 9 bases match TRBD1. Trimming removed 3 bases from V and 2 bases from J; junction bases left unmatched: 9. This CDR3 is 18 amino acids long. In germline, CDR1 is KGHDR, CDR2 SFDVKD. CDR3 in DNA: TGTGCCACCAGTGATCGCGGACAGGGGAGATACAACACCGGGGAGCTGTTTTTT. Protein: CATSDRGQGRYNTGELFF.

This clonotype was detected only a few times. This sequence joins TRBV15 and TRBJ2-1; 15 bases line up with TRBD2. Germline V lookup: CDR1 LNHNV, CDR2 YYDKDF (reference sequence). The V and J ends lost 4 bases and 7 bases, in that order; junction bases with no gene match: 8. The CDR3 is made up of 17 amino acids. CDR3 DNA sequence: TGTGCCACCAGCACCGGCGGACTAGCGGGAGGGAGTAATGAGCAGTTCTTC. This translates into CATSTGGLAGGSNEQFF.

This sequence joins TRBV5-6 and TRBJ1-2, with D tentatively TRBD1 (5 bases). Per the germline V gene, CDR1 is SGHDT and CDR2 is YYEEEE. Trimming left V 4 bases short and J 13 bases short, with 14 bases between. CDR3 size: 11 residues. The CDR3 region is CASSRGGRGTF. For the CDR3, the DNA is TGTGCCAGCAGCCGGGGCGGAAGAGGCACCTTC.

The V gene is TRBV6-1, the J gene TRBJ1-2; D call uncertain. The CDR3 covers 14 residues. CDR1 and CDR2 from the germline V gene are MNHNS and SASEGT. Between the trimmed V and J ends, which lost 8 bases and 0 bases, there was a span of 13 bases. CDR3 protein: CASRGRLANYGYTF. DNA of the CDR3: TGTGCCAGCCGAGGGCGGTTAGCTAACTATGGCTACACCTTC.

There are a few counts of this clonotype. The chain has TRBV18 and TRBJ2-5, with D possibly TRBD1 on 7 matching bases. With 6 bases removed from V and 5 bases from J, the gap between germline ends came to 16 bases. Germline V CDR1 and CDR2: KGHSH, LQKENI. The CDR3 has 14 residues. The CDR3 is CASSFTGEEETQYF. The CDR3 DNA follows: TGTGCCAGCTCGTTCACAGGGGAGGAGGAGACCCAGTACTTC.

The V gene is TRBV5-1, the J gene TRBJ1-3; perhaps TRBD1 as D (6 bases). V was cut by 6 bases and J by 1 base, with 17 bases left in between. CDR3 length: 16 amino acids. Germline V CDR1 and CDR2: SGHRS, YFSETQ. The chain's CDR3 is CASTPDSLASGNTIYF. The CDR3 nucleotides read TGCGCCAGCACCCCGGACAGTTTAGCTTCTGGAAACACCATATATTTT.

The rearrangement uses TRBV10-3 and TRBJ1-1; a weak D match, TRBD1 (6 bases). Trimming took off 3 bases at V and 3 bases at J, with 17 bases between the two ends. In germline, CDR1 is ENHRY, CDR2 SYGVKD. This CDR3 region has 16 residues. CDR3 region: CAISDFMDRADTEAFF. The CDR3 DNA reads TGTGCCATCAGTGATTTTATGGACAGAGCGGACACTGAAGCTTTCTTT.

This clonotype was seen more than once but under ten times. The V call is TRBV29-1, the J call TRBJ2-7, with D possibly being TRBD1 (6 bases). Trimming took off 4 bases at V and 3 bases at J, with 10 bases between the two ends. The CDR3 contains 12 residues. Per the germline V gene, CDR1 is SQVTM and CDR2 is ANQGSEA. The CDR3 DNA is TGCAGCGTTGCCCCGGACAGCTACGAGCAGTACTTC. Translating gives CSVAPDSYEQYF.

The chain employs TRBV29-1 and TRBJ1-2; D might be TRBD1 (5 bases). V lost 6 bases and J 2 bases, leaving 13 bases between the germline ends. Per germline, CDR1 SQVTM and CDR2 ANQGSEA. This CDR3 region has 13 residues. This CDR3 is CSVGTRQNYGYTF. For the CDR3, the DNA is TGCAGCGTCGGAACCCGACAGAACTATGGCTACACCTTC.

The CDR3 region has the DNA TGTGCCAGCAGGGAAACCGGGACAATCTACGAGCAGTACTTC. Its translation is CASRETGTIYEQYF. V is TRBV6-1 and J is TRBJ2-7, with a possible D match to TRBD1 (6 bases). The CDR3 totals 14 residues. V lost 6 bases and J lost 3, with 15 bases in between. CDR1 MNHNS and CDR2 SASEGT come from the germline V gene.

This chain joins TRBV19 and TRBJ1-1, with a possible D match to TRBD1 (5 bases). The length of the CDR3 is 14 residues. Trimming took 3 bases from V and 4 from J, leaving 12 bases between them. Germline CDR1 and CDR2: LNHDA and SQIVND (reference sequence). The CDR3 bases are TGTGCCAGTAGTATTCTAGGGGATGGCACTGAAGCTTTCTTT. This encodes CASSILGDGTEAFF.

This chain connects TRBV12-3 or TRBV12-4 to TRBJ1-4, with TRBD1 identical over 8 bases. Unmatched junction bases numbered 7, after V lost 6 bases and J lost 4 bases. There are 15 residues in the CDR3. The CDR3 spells CASSNKQGGNEKLFF. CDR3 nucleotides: TGTGCCAGCAGCAATAAACAGGGGGGTAATGAAAAACTGTTTTTT.

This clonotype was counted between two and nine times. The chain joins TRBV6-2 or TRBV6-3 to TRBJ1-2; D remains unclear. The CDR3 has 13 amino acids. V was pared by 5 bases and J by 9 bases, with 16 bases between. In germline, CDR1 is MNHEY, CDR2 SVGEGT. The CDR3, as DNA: TGTGCCAGCAGTGGTATTGACGGGGTGAGCTACACCTTC. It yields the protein CASSGIDGVSYTF.

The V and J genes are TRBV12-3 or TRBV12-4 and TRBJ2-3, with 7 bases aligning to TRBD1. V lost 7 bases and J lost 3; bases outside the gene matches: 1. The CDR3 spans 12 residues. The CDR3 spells CASKTGTDTQYF. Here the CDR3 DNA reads TGTGCCAGCAAGACAGGGACAGATACGCAGTATTTT.

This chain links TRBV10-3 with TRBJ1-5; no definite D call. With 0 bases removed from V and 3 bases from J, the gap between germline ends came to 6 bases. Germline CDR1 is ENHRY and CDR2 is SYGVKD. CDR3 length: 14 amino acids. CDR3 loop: CAISESGNNQPQHF. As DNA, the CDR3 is TGTGCCATCAGTGAGTCGGGGAACAATCAGCCCCAGCATTTT.

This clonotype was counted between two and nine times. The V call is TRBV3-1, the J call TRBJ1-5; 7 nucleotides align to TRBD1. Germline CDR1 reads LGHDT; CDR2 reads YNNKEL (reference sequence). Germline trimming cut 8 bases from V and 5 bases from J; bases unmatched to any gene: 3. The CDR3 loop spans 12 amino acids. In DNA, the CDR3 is TGTGCCAGCGGACAGGTGGATCAGCCCCAGCATTTT. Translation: CASGQVDQPQHF.

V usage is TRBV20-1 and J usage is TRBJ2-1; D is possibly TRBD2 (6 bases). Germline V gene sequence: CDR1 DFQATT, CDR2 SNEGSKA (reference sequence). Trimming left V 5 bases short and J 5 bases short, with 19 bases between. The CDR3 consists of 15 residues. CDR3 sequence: CSAGFPGLDNNEQFF. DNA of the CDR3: TGCAGTGCTGGATTCCCGGGACTGGACAACAATGAGCAGTTCTTC.

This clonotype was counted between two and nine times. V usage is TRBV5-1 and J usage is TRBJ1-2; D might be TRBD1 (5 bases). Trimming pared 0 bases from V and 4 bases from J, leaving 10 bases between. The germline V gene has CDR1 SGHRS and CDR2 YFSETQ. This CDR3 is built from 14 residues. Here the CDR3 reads CASSLAGTVYGYTF. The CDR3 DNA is TGCGCCAGCAGCTTGGCGGGGACGGTCTATGGCTACACCTTC.

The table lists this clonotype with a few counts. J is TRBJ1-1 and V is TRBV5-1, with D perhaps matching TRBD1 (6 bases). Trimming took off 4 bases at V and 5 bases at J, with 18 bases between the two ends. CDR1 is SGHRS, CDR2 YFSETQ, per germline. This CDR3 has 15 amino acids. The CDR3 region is CASSGVGGLGTEAFF. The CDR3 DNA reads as TGCGCCAGCAGCGGAGTGGGGGGCCTGGGGACTGAAGCTTTCTTT.

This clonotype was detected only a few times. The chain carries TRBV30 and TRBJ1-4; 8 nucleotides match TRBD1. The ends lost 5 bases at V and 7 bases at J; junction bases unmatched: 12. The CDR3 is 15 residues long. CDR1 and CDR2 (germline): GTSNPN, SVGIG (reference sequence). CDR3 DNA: TGTGCCTGGGGATTCCTGGACAGGGATAGTGAAAAACTGTTTTTT. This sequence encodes CAWGFLDRDSEKLFF.

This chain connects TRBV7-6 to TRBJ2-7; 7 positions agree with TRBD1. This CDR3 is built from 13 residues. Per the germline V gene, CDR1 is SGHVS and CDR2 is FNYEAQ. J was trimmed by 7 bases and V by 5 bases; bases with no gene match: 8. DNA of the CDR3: TGTGCCAGCAGCAGCAAGGGGGCGACTGAGCAGTACTTC. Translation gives CASSSKGATEQYF.

CDR3 in DNA: TGTGCCAGCAGTGAGCTGTGGGAGTACGGCGGACAGGGATACACCGGGGAGCTGTTTTTT. Amino acids: CASSELWEYGGQGYTGELFF. This chain uses TRBV6-1 with TRBJ2-2, with 8 bases matching TRBD1. V lost 3 bases and J lost 3; bases outside the gene matches: 18. CDR3 size: 20 residues. CDR1 MNHNS and CDR2 SASEGT come from the germline V gene.